The T cell receptor beta chain described here comes from a study of CD8+CD57+ T cells in acquired aplastic anemia. Study-wide context: Mean read depth for CD4+ cells from healthy donors was roughly 10 million.

Genomic DNA served as template for TCR beta VDJ and CDR3 profiling. TCRdb ran MiXCR on the reads and lists one entry per CDR3 protein. Of about 420,000 distinct CDR3 sequences in the sample, 55% to 70% were seen once. As regards this clonotype: The missing conserved phenylalanine or tryptophan at the end of this CDR3 makes a read error likely. No DNA is shown, since the ends of the CDR3 on it are uncertain; the CDR3 is the one TCRdb lists.

The length of the CDR3 is 14 amino acids, counting both ends. Per germline, CDR1 SNHLY and CDR2 FYNNEI. The sequenced material came from sorted CD4+, CD8+, or CD8+CD57+ T cells (not recorded which) from PBMCs. This TCR was recovered from a human donor in good health, serving as a control. This sequence joins TRBV2 and TRBJ2-1; the table's D call, TRBD1, was not checked against the DNA. The CDR3 here is CASSKMRGQEVSLL.